The 2 T cell receptor beta chains below were found in one sample sequenced in a study of blood T cell repertoires in COVID-19. Repertoires were generated with immunoSEQ multiplex PCR, while TCRdb's copy carries only in-frame clones and drops some. This sample has 200,000 to 250,000 clones, with about 94% found just once. The specimen sequenced was peripheral blood. The receptors derive from a man between 60 and 70 years old with COVID-19, enrolled during active disease.

The rearrangement joins TRBV11-2 to TRBJ1-5; D ambiguous. V lost 5 bases, J lost 2 bases, and 13 bases lay in between. This CDR3 region has 15 residues. Germline-derived CDR1 and CDR2 are SGHAT and FQNNGV. The CDR3 region has the DNA TGTGCCAGCAGCCCACGCGAGGGCGGCAATCAGCCCCAGCATTTT. Its protein product is CASSPREGGNQPQHF.

The rearrangement links TRBV19 to TRBJ2-7, with 7 bases fitting TRBD2. The CDR3 contains 14 residues. Germline CDR1 LNHDA, CDR2 SQIVND (reference sequence). J was trimmed by 4 bases and V by 10 bases; bases with no gene match: 13. The CDR3 sequence is CATASPTSWYEQYF. The CDR3 nucleotides are TGTGCCACCGCGAGCCCGACTAGCTGGTACGAGCAGTACTTC.